This TCR beta chain came from a study of cytomegalovirus exposure and HLA in healthy donors. On the study more broadly: Most donors, roughly 77% of approximately 400 genotyped, fell in the Caucasian-associated ancestry cluster.

Germline CDR1 and CDR2: MGHRA and YSYEKL. Unmatched junction bases numbered 7, after V lost 3 bases and J lost 4 bases. The CDR3 consists of 15 residues. Notes on the study in general: TRBV6-2, TRBV6-3 and some other V segments were unresolvable in 87-base-pair reads.

Worth noting for this clone: Its antigen is unknown.

Primers: 60 Vbeta forward and 13 Jbeta reverse. Method: immunoSEQ multiplex PCR; TCRdb's copy keeps in-frame clones and lacks some. The table records fewer than 120,000 clones, approximately 86% of them present only once. This cohort consisted of healthy bone marrow donors. The TCR originated in a man in his forties in good health and CMV-seronegative. Material: PBMCs. The chain uses TRBV4-1 and TRBJ1-1; 8 bases are shared with TRBD1. The CDR3 DNA reads as TGCGCCAGCAGCCACAGGGGGCTGGGAGGCACTGAAGCTTTCTTT. It yields the protein CASSHRGLGGTEAFF.